This T cell receptor beta chain derives from a study of blood T cell repertoires in COVID-19 (dated by TCRdb to the early 2020s). With respect to the entire study: The collaborator samples originated in the United States, Italy and Spain and spanned the acute and convalescent phases of COVID-19. The prospective study material was composed of cDNA or gDNA derived from T cells, B-cell-depleted T cells, or PBMCs. The dataset comprised deeply sampled blood TCRbeta repertoires from subjects exposed to, actively infected with, or recovered from COVID-19. A freely available public database, intended as a resource for researchers studying the immune response to SARS-CoV-2, is where the repertoires were released. Samples were obtained from the ongoing ImmuneRACE study (first 160 participants) and from some 1,300 subjects provided by 6 global collaborators. The sample metadata nearly always contained a de-identified subject ID, COVID-19 status, age in years and sex. HLA class I and class II types, where available, came from metadata supplied by the sample provider rather than from assay-based typing.

General findings and caveats noted by the study authors: Clinical and demographic metadata were provided uncurated, with the amount varying by source and participant.

TCRbeta CDR3 regions were amplified from genomic DNA using the immunoSEQ Assay, a bias-controlled multiplex PCR. The study's processing was this. The number of nucleated cells in each sample was estimated by amplification of reference gene primers within the assay. To quantify the absolute abundance of each unique TCRbeta CDR3 rearrangement, sequence reads were collapsed and filtered. For each sample, productive Simpson clonality was calculated by taking the square root of Simpson's diversity index across productive rearrangements. Here the immuneACCESS table is served through TCRdb, limited to in-frame sequences with V and J called. Missing clones are a known gap in these copies; in checked studies unresolved V genes cover under half, and the rest lacks a known reason. V and J calls and clone size are those listed in that table; D and trimming were worked out from the DNA. Within this sample are 250,000 to 350,000 clones, with around 90% of them counted one time only. The biggest ten clones account for 3.5% to 4.5% of the sample.

Enrolling through a virtual design, the prospective study's participants ranged in age from roughly 18 to 95 years and lived across more than 20 United States geographic areas. In the prospective study, cohorts were assigned on the basis of participant-reported clinical history obtained from a screening survey and a study questionnaire. Each participant in the prospective study had whole blood, serum and a nasopharyngeal or oropharyngeal swab collected by mobile phlebotomists. Prospective study participants could optionally give additional blood draws and questionnaires over a roughly 2-month period. Before DNA extraction, prospective study blood samples were shipped either frozen or at room temperature. Trimming removed 5 bases from V and 0 bases from J; the gene matches leave 4 bases unexplained. Measured from the cysteine to the phenylalanine, the CDR3 is 13 residues long. The only DNA kept is the CDR3, 39 bases in frame from the first base. CDR1 and CDR2 (SQVTM, ANQGSEA) derive from the germline V gene.

A remark on this clone: Its antigen is not yet known. No base quality information exists; no much larger clone differs at one position.

This sequence was found in a young woman with acute COVID-19. Sample: PBMCs or T cells enriched from blood (not recorded which). The chain was built from TRBV29-1 and TRBJ2-7, with 7 junctional bases fitting TRBD1. The nucleotide sequence is given as TGCAGCGTTCGGGACAGCTCCTCCTACGAGCAGTACTTC. Translation gives CSVRDSSSYEQYF.